This entry lists 14 T cell receptor beta chains sequenced from one sample in a study of regulatory T cells in long-lasting Graves disease. Relying on iRepertoire HTBI primers and Arm-PCR of CDR3 regions, the team built TCR beta libraries. TCRdb re-called the multiplex PCR reads through MiXCR, storing one row per CDR3 protein. The sample lists about 430,000 distinct CDR3 sequences; approximately 16% were seen once. Specified time point: newly diagnosed GD, antithyroid drugs for less than 3 months. RNA isolated from PBMCs was used to make the TCR library. These data also featured in a second study, about T cells in Graves' hyperthyroidism and ophthalmopathy.

Sequencing was performed on peripheral blood mononuclear cells (PBMCs), taken at new diagnosis, from a patient treated with antithyroid drugs. Receptors originate from a woman aged 40 to 50 with Graves disease.

This clonotype was recorded a few times. The chain carries TRBV6-1 and TRBJ2-5; 8 bases are a match to TRBD2. V shed 7 bases, J shed 5 bases, and the junction held 12 bases outside the gene matches. CDR1 and CDR2 from the germline V gene are MNHNS and SASEGT. The CDR3 spans 15 residues. CDR3 residues: CASIAEAGALETQYF. CDR3 DNA sequence: TGTGCCAGCATTGCAGAAGCGGGAGCTTTGGAGACCCAGTACTTC.

This clonotype was counted at least ten times. The chain links TRBV10-2 to TRBJ2-3, with 8 bases that match TRBD2. Per germline, CDR1 WSHSY and CDR2 SAAADI. J lost 4 bases, V lost 3 bases, and 6 bases had no gene match. The CDR3 runs 15 residues. The CDR3 loop is CASSEGAGVPDTQYF. The DNA of the CDR3 is TGCGCCAGCAGTGAAGGAGCGGGAGTGCCAGATACGCAGTATTTT.

This clonotype was observed at least ten times. The V call is TRBV15, the J call TRBJ2-7; TRBD2 agrees at 10 bases. The CDR3 totals 15 residues. Germline CDR1 LNHNV, CDR2 YYDKDF (reference sequence). V gave up 3 bases and J gave up 5 bases; unmatched junction bases: 7. In nucleotides, the CDR3 is TGTGCCACCAGCAGTAGCGGGAGGACCTGGGACGAGCAGTACTTC. As protein: CATSSSGRTWDEQYF.

In this sample, this clonotype turned up many times. This chain links TRBV10-3 with TRBJ2-7; no firm D call. Trimming took 1 base from V and 3 from J, leaving 7 bases between them. This CDR3 is built from 13 residues. Germline-derived CDR1 and CDR2 are ENHRY and SYGVKD. The DNA for the CDR3 is TGTGCCATCAGTGAGTTGCAGGACTACGAGCAGTACTTC. Protein product: CAISELQDYEQYF.

This clonotype has a count of ten or more. The chain combines TRBV14 with TRBJ1-1, with D possibly matching TRBD1 (5 bases). There are 15 residues in the CDR3. V was clipped by 1 base and J by 3 bases, with 12 bases between them. Germline V gene sequence: CDR1 SGHDN, CDR2 FVKESK. DNA of the CDR3: TGTGCCAGCAGCCAAGTAGGCAGGGAAGACACTGAAGCTTTCTTT. It specifies CASSQVGREDTEAFF. Drawing the rest from reference TRBV14 and TRBJ1-1, the complete variable domain is EAGVTQFPSHSVIEKGQTVTLRCDPISGHDNLYWYRRVMGKEIKFLLHFVKESKQDESGMPNNRFLAERTGGTYSTLKVQPAELEDSGVYFCASSQVGREDTEAFFGQGTRLTVV.

In its sample, this clonotype was seen many times. This chain links TRBV11-2 with TRBJ2-5; D gene unclear. The germline V gene has CDR1 SGHAT and CDR2 FQNNGV. Trimming shortened V by 5 bases and J by 2 bases, and 9 bases separated the two germline ends. This CDR3 spans 13 amino acids. CDR3 DNA: TGTGCCAGCAGCATCGGATCTCAAGAGACCCAGTACTTC. Amino acids: CASSIGSQETQYF. Using reference TRBV11-2 and TRBJ2-5 for the parts outside the CDR3, the full variable domain is EAGVAQSPRYKIIEKRQSVAFWCNPISGHATLYWYQQILGQGPKLLIQFQNNGVVDDSQLPKDRFSAERLKGVDSTLKIQPAKLEDSAVYLCASSIGSQETQYFGPGTRLLVL.

This clonotype has at least ten counts. The germline gene is not matched at one end of the junction; a read error may be the cause. The chain links TRBV6-1 to TRBJ2-3; D unclear. Germline V gene lookup returns CDR1 MNHNS and CDR2 SASEGT. The CDR3 has 14 residues. The CDR3 DNA is TGTGCCAGCAGCGAAGGCACTCTCACAGATACGCAGTATTTT. Residues: CASSEGTLTDTQYF.

The J gene is TRBJ1-1, the V gene TRBV19; weak D call: TRBD1 (5 bases). The ends were cut back, 1 base at V and 4 bases at J, with 7 bases in the middle. Germline V gene sequence: CDR1 LNHDA, CDR2 SQIVND (reference sequence). The CDR3 totals 13 residues. CDR3 coding DNA: TGTGCCAGTAGTATAGGGACAAGCACTGAAGCTTTCTTT. Protein sequence: CASSIGTSTEAFF.

This clonotype was observed a handful of times. The gene calls are TRBV24-1 and TRBJ2-5; TRBD1 might be the D (6 bases). Germline V gene sequence: CDR1 KGHDR, CDR2 SFDVKD. This CDR3 has 16 residues. V lost 2 bases, J lost 6 bases, and 18 bases lay in between. CDR3 nucleotide sequence: TGTGCCACCAGTGATTACCAACAGGGTGACGGGCAGACCCAGTACTTC. The encoded protein is CATSDYQQGDGQTQYF.

This clonotype was observed at least ten times. The chain uses TRBV15 and TRBJ2-1, with 10 positions matching TRBD2. V dropped 0 bases and J dropped 1; count of bases not matched to a gene: 6. There are 18 residues in the CDR3. The germline V gene encodes CDR1 LNHNV and CDR2 YYDKDF (reference sequence). DNA for the CDR3: TGTGCCACCAGCAGAGATACCCGTAGCGGGAGGTCCTACAATGAGCAGTTCTTC. Amino acids: CATSRDTRSGRSYNEQFF. Full variable domain (outside the CDR3, taken from reference TRBV15 and TRBJ2-1): DAMVIQNPRYQVTQFGKPVTLSCSQTLNHNVMYWYQQKSSQAPKLLFHYYDKDFNNEADTPDNFQSRRPNTSFCFLDIRSPGLGDTAMYLCATSRDTRSGRSYNEQFFGPGTRLTVL.

This clonotype was counted at least ten times. The chain joins TRBV19 to TRBJ2-7; 8 bases match TRBD2. The V gene's germline CDR1 is LNHDA and CDR2 SQIVND (reference sequence). V was clipped by 3 bases and J by 3 bases; unmatched bases: 4. The CDR3 spans 14 residues. The CDR3 DNA sequence: TGTGCCAGTAGTATTCTAGCGGGTAACTACGAGCAGTACTTC. It translates to CASSILAGNYEQYF. Filled out from reference TRBV19 and TRBJ2-7, the complete variable domain reads DGGITQSPKYLFRKEGQNVTLSCEQNLNHDAMYWYRQDPGQGLRLIYYSQIVNDFQKGDIAEGYSVSREKKESFPLTVTSAQKNPTAFYLCASSILAGNYEQYFGPGTRLTVT.

At least ten counts were recorded for this clonotype. At one end the junction does not follow the germline gene, possibly because of a read error. The rearrangement uses TRBV3-1 and TRBJ2-1; the match to TRBD2 covers 14 bases. The CDR3 loop spans 16 amino acids. Germline CDR1 LGHDT, CDR2 YNNKEL (reference sequence). The CDR3: CANSGTGTSGRYEQFF. CDR3 sequence (DNA): TGTGCCAACAGCGGTACCGGGACTAGCGGGAGATATGAGCAGTTCTTC.

The count of this clonotype is one. The gene calls are TRBV14 and TRBJ2-6; 7 bases agree with TRBD1. The germline V gene has CDR1 SGHDN and CDR2 FVKESK. This CDR3 contains 16 residues. V lost 3 bases to trimming and J lost 3 bases; unmatched junction nucleotides: 5. The CDR3 loop reads CASSHLTGSGANVLTF. CDR3 nucleotide sequence: TGTGCCAGCAGCCACCTGACAGGGAGTGGGGCCAACGTCCTGACTTTC.

This sequence joins TRBV6-2 or TRBV6-3 and TRBJ2-1; TRBD2 matches at 9 bases. Germline values: CDR1 MNHEY, CDR2 SVGEGT. The CDR3 runs 17 residues. Trimming removed 2 bases from V and 8 bases from J; junction bases left unmatched: 13. The CDR3 coding sequence is TGTGCCAGCAGTTACGCGGCGGGCGGGGGGGGACACGATGAGCAGTTCTTC. Its protein product is CASSYAAGGGGHDEQFF.